Given below is one T cell receptor beta chain in context. What it binds is unknown. This sample was taken from a study of shared clonotypes between healthy human individuals. The overall study: Each donor's CD8 memory used one plate, CD8 naive two, each CD4 subset three.

The study, taken as a whole, reports: Since donors were few, the genetic and exposure-history diversity represented was limited. Relative to their counterparts shared across all four donors, non-shared clonotypes exhibited diminished generation probabilities.

The protocol was immunoSEQ multiplex PCR, while the TCRdb copy is restricted to in-frame clones and leaves out a portion. The sample consists of under 850,000 clones, over 60% of them appearing once. The trim removed 8 bases at V and 1 base at J, leaving 4 bases unmatched. From germline, CDR1 is WSHSY and CDR2 SAAADI. CDR3 size: 13 residues. Sequenced material: memory CD4+ T cells sorted from blood. Subset here: CD45RA-negative fraction. The source of this sequence is a woman aged 25 to 39 in good health. The V call is TRBV10-2, the J call TRBJ1-1, with 7 bases aligning to TRBD1. The CDR3 DNA sequence: TGCGCCAGCCGGGGACAGAGGAACACTGAAGCTTTCTTT. This sequence encodes CASRGQRNTEAFF.